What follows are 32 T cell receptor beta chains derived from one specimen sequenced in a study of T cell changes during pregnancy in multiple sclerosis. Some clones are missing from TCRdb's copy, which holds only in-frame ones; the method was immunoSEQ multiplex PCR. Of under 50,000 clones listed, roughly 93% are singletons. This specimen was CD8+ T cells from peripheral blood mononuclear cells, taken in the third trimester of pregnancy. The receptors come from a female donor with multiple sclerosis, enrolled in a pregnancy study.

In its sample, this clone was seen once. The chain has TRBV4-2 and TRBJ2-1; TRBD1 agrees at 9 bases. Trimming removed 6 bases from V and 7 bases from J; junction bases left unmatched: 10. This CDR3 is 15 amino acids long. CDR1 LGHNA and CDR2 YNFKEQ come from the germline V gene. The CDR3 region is CASRGSGTGWNEQFF. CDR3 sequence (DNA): TGTGCCAGCAGGGGCTCCGGGACAGGGTGGAATGAGCAGTTCTTC.

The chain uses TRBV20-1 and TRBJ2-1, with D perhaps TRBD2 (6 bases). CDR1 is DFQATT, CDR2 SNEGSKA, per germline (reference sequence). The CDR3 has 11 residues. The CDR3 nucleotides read TGCGAGGGACTCCCCGCAGGTGAGCAGTTCTTC. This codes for CEGLPAGEQFF.

As DNA, the CDR3 is TGTGCCAGCAGTCCCCAGGACAGGGGCAATGAGCAGTTCTTC. The encoded protein is CASSPQDRGNEQFF. The chain recombines TRBV6-5 with TRBJ2-1, with 9 positions matching TRBD1. With V trimmed by 5 bases and J by 6 bases, 5 bases remained unmatched. The germline V gene encodes CDR1 MNHEY and CDR2 SVGAGI. This CDR3 is 14 amino acids long.

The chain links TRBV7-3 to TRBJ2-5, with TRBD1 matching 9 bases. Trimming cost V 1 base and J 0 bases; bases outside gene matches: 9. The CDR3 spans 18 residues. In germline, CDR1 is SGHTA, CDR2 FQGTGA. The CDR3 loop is CASSLNRPGTGYQETQYF. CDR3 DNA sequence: TGTGCCAGCAGCTTAAACCGACCCGGGACAGGGTACCAAGAGACCCAGTACTTC.

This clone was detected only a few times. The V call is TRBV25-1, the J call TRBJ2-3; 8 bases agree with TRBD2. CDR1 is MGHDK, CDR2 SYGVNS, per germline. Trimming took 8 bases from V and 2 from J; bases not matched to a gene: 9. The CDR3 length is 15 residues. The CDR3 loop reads CASSWAGGDTDTQYF. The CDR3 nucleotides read TGTGCCAGCTCCTGGGCGGGGGGCGACACAGATACGCAGTATTTT.

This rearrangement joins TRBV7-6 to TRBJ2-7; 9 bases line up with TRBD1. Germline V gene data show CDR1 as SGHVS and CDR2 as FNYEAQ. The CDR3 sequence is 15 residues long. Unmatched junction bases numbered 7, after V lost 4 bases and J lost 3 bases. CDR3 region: CASSSTGGPLYEQYF. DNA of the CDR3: TGTGCCAGCAGCTCTACAGGGGGCCCTCTCTACGAGCAGTACTTC.

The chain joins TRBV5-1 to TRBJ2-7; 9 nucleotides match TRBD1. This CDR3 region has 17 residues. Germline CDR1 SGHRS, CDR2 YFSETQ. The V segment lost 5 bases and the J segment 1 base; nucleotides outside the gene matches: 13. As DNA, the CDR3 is TGCGCCAGCAGGGACCCCGACAACAGGGGGCAATCCTACGAGCAGTACTTC. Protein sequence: CASRDPDNRGQSYEQYF.

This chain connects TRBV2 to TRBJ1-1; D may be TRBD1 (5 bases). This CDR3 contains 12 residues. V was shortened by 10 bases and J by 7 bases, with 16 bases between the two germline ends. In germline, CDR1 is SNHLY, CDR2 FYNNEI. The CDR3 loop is CATDRGEGEAFF. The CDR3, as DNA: TGTGCCACCGATCGGGGGGAAGGTGAAGCTTTCTTT.

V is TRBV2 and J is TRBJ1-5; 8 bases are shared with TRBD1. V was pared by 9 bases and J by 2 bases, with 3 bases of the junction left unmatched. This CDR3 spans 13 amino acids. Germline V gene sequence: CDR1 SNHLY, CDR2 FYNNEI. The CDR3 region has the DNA TGTGCCAGGGGGACAGGAGGCAATCAGCCCCAGCATTTT. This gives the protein CARGTGGNQPQHF.

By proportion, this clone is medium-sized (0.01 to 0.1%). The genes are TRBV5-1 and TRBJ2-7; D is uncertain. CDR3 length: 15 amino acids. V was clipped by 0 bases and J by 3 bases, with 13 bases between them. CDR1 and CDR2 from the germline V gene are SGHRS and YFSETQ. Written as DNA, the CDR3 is TGCGCCAGCAGCTTGGTCCCAGGCGACGTCTACGAGCAGTACTTC. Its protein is CASSLVPGDVYEQYF.

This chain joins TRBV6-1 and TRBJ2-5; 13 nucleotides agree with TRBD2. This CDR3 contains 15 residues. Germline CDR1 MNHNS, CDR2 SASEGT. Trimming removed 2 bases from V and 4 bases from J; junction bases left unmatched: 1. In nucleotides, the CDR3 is TGTGCCAGCAGTGAAACTAGCGGGGGGGCAGAGACCCAGTACTTC. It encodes CASSETSGGAETQYF.

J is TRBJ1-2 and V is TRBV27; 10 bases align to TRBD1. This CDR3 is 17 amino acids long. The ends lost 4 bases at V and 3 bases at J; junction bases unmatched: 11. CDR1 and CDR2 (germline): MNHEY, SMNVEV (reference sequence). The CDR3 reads CASSSPGGTGDYYGYTF. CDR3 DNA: TGTGCCAGCAGTTCCCCGGGGGGGACAGGGGATTACTATGGCTACACCTTC.

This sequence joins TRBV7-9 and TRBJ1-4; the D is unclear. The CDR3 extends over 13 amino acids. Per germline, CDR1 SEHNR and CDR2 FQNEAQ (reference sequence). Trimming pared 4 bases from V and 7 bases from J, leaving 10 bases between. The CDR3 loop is CASSSTEAEKLFF. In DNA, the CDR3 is TGTGCCAGCAGCTCCACGGAGGCTGAAAAACTGTTTTTT.

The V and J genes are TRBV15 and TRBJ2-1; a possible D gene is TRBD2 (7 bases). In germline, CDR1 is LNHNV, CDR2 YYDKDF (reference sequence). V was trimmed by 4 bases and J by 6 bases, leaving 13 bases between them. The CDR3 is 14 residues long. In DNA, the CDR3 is TGTGCCACCAGCAAGGGGGGGGTTCTCAATGAGCAGTTCTTC. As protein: CATSKGGVLNEQFF.

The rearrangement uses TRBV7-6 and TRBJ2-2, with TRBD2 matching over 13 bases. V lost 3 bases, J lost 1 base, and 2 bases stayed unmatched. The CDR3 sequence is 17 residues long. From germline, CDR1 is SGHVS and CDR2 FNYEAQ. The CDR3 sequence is CASSLTSGGKNTGELFF. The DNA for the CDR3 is TGTGCCAGCAGCTTGACTAGCGGGGGGAAGAACACCGGGGAGCTGTTTTTT.

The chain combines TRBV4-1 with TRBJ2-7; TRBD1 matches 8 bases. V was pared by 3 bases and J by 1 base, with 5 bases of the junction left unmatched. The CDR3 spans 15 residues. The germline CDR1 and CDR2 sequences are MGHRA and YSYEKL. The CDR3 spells CASSHGTGLSYEQYF. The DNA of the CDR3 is TGCGCCAGCAGCCACGGGACAGGCCTGTCCTACGAGCAGTACTTC.

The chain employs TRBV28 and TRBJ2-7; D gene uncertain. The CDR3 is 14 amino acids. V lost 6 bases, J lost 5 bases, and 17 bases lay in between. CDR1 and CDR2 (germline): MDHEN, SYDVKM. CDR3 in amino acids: CASSPGTAVHEQYF. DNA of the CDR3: TGTGCCAGCAGCCCAGGTACGGCTGTCCACGAGCAGTACTTC.

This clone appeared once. The CDR3 loop reads CASSWGRGDSQMNTEAFF. CDR3 nucleotides: TGCGCCAGCAGCTGGGGACGAGGGGACAGCCAGATGAACACTGAAGCTTTCTTT. The chain couples TRBV5-1 to TRBJ1-1, with 7 bases identical to TRBD1. The germline V gene has CDR1 SGHRS and CDR2 YFSETQ. The CDR3 runs 18 residues. The V and J ends lost 3 bases and 0 bases, in that order; junction bases with no gene match: 14.

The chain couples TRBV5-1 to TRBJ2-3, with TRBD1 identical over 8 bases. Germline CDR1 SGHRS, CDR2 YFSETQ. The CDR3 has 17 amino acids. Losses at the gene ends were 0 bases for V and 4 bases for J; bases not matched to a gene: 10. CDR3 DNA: TGCGCCAGCAGCTTGGTGGGGCAGGGGGCTGGGGCAGATACGCAGTATTTT. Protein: CASSLVGQGAGADTQYF. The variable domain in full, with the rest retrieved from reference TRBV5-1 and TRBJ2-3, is KAGVTQTPRYLIKTRGQQVTLSCSPISGHRSVSWYQQTPGQGLQFLFEYFSETQRNKGNFPGRFSGRQFSNSRSEMNVSTLELGDSALYLCASSLVGQGAGADTQYFGPGTRLTVL.

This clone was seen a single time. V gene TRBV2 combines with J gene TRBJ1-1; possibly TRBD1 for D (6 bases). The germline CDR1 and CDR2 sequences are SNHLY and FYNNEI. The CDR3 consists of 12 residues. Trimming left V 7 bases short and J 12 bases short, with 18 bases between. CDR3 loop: CASIEGGGGPFF. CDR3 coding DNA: TGTGCCAGCATCGAGGGTGGGGGCGGGCCTTTCTTT. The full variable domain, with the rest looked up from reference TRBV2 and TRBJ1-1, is EPEVTQTPSHQVTQMGQEVILRCVPISNHLYFYWYRQILGQKVEFLVSFYNNEISEKSEIFDDQFSVERPDGSNFTLKIRSTKLEDSAMYFCASIEGGGGPFFGQGTRLTVV.

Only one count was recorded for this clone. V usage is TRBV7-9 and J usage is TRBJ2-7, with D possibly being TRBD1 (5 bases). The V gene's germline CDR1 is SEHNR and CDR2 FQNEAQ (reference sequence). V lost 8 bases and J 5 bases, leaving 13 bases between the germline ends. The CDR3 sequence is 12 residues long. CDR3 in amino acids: CASGQGSDEQYF. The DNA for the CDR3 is TGTGCCAGCGGTCAGGGTTCGGACGAGCAGTACTTC.

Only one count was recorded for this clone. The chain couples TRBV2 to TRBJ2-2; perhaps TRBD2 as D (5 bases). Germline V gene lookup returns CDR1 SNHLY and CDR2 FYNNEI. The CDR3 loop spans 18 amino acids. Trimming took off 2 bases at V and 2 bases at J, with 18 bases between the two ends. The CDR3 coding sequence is TGTGCCAGCAGTGAATTGGGTGCGCTGGCGGGTAACACCGGGGAGCTGTTTTTT. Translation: CASSELGALAGNTGELFF.

CDR3 nucleotide sequence: TGTGCCAGCAGCCCACCGGGACTAGACTCCTACAATGAGCAGTTCTTC. The encoded protein is CASSPPGLDSYNEQFF. The V and J genes are TRBV14 and TRBJ2-1; 8 nucleotides align to TRBD2. With 4 bases clipped from V and 0 bases from J, the junction kept 5 bases outside the gene matches. Germline loops: CDR1 SGHDN, CDR2 FVKESK. The CDR3 is 16 amino acids.

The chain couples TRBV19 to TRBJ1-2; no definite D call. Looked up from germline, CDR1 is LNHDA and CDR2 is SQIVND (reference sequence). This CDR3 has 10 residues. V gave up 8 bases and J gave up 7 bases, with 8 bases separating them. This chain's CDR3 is CASFFGGYTF. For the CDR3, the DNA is TGTGCCAGTTTTTTCGGTGGCTACACCTTC. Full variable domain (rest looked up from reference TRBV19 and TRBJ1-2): DGGITQSPKYLFRKEGQNVTLSCEQNLNHDAMYWYRQDPGQGLRLIYYSQIVNDFQKGDIAEGYSVSREKKESFPLTVTSAQKNPTAFYLCASFFGGYTFGSGTRLTVV.

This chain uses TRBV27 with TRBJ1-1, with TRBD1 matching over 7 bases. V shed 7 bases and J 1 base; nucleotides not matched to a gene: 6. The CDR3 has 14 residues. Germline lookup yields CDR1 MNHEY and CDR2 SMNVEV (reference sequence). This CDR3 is CASTPTGSNTEAFF. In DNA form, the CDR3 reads TGTGCCAGCACCCCGACAGGGTCGAACACTGAAGCTTTCTTT.

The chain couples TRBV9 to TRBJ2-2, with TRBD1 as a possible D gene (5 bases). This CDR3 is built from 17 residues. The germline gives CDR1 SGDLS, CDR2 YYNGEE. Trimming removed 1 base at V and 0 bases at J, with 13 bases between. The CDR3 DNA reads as TGTGCCAGCAGCGTACCCCGGCAGGGTGCGAACACCGGGGAGCTGTTTTTT. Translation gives CASSVPRQGANTGELFF.

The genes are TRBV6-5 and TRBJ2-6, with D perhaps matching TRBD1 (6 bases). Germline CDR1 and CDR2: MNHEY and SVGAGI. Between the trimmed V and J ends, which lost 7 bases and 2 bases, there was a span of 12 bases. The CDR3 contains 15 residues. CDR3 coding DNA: TGTGCCAGCAAGAGTGCAGGGGCTGGGGCCAACGTCCTGACTTTC. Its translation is CASKSAGAGANVLTF.

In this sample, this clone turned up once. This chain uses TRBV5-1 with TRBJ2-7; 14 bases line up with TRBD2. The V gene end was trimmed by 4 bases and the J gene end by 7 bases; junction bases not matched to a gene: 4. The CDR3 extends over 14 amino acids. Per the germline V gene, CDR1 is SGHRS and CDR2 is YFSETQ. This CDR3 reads CASSDGLAGGEQYF. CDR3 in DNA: TGCGCCAGCAGCGATGGACTAGCGGGGGGAGAGCAGTACTTC.

The CDR3 region is CASSVVGRATGDNTGELFF. The CDR3 DNA sequence: TGTGCCAGCAGCGTAGTAGGTAGGGCGACAGGGGACAACACCGGGGAGCTGTTTTTT. The rearrangement joins TRBV9 to TRBJ2-2; 8 bases match TRBD1. V shed 0 bases and J 2 bases; nucleotides not matched to a gene: 12. CDR3 length equals 19 residues. Germline CDR1 is SGDLS and CDR2 is YYNGEE. Combining the CDR3 with reference TRBV9 and TRBJ2-2 gives the whole variable domain DSGVTQTPKHLITATGQRVTLRCSPRSGDLSVYWYQQSLDQGLQFLIQYYNGEERAKGNILERFSAQQFPDLHSELNLSSLELGDSALYFCASSVVGRATGDNTGELFFGEGSRLTVL.

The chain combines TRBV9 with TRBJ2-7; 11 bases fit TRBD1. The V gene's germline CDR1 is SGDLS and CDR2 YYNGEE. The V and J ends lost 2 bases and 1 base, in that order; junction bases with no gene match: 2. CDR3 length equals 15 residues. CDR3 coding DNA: TGTGCCAGCAGCGTGGGGACAGGGGGGTCCTACGAGCAGTACTTC. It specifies CASSVGTGGSYEQYF.

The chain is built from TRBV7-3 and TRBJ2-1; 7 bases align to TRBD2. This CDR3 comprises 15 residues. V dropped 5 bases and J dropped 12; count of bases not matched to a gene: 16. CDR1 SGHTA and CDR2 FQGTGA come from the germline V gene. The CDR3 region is CASSPGIGEGYGQFF. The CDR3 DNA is TGTGCCAGCAGCCCCGGGATAGGGGAGGGGTATGGGCAGTTCTTC.

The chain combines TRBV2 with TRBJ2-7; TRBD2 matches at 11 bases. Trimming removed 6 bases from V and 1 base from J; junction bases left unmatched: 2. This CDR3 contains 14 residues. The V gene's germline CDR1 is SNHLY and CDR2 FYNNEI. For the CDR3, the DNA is TGTGCCAGCAGGGGGACTAGCGGTTCCTACGAGCAGTACTTC. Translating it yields CASRGTSGSYEQYF.